The 13 T cell receptor beta chains in this list originate from one sample, sequenced in a study of OX40 agonist ivuxolimab in advanced cancers. Libraries were prepared by immunoSEQ multiplex PCR; TCRdb keeps only in-frame clonotypes and omits some of them. The sample consists of 75,000 to 100,000 clones, 92% of them appearing once. The sample in question was CD4+ or CD8+ T cells sorted from blood, obtained in a trial of the OX40 agonist ivuxolimab. The receptor set was obtained from an adult with an advanced solid tumor such as melanoma, head and neck, liver or kidney cancer.

The chain has TRBV18 and TRBJ2-4; possible D gene TRBD1, 6 bases. V lost 2 bases, J lost 3 bases, and 11 bases lay in between. The CDR3 sequence is 15 residues long. Per the germline V gene, CDR1 is KGHSH and CDR2 is LQKENI. In DNA, the CDR3 is TGTGCCAGCTCACCAGATTGGGGGCTCAAAAACATTCAGTACTTC. Its protein product is CASSPDWGLKNIQYF.

The rearrangement links TRBV7-2 to TRBJ2-5; D could derive from TRBD1 or TRBD2 (6 bases each). The ends were cut back, 1 base at V and 2 bases at J, with 17 bases in the middle. Germline values: CDR1 SGHTA, CDR2 FQGNSA. The CDR3 loop spans 17 amino acids. The CDR3 loop reads CASSLDPGGGVQETQYF. CDR3 nucleotides: TGTGCCAGCAGCTTAGATCCAGGAGGGGGAGTGCAAGAGACCCAGTACTTC.

The CDR3 bases are TGTGCTAGTGGTCCGTCCCTTCGTCCTAGCGAAGACCCCTCCTCCCCCGGGGAGCTGTTTTTT. Its protein is CASGPSLRPSEDPSSPGELFF. The chain combines TRBV12-5 with TRBJ2-2; perhaps TRBD2 as D (6 bases). V lost 5 bases to trimming and J lost 6 bases, with 34 bases between them. The CDR3 runs 21 residues. Germline CDR1 is LGHNT and CDR2 is FRNRAP.

The chain employs TRBV27 and TRBJ2-7; D uncertain. V lost 2 bases, J lost 6 bases, and 11 bases lay in between. The CDR3 contains 13 residues. Germline-derived CDR1 and CDR2 are MNHEY and SMNVEV (reference sequence). This CDR3 reads CASSLNWSREQYF. CDR3 coding DNA: TGTGCCAGCAGTTTAAACTGGAGTCGCGAGCAGTACTTC.

This clone was picked up one time. As DNA, the CDR3 is TGTGCCAGCAGCCCCCCAGGGTCCCGTACTGAAGCTTTCTTT. Translating it yields CASSPPGSRTEAFF. The V gene is TRBV9, the J gene TRBJ1-1; perhaps TRBD1 as D (5 bases). This CDR3 is built from 14 residues. CDR1 is SGDLS, CDR2 YYNGEE, per germline. The ends were cut back, 4 bases at V and 5 bases at J, with 15 bases in the middle. Variable domain in full (rest from reference TRBV9 and TRBJ1-1): DSGVTQTPKHLITATGQRVTLRCSPRSGDLSVYWYQQSLDQGLQFLIQYYNGEERAKGNILERFSAQQFPDLHSELNLSSLELGDSALYFCASSPPGSRTEAFFGQGTRLTVV.

A word on this clone: The sample has other DNA sequences that encode this CDR3 too. This chain joins TRBV5-4 and TRBJ2-7; unclear D gene. Germline V lookup: CDR1 SGHNT, CDR2 YYREEE (reference sequence). V was shortened by 0 bases and J by 6 bases, with 10 bases between the two germline ends. The CDR3 length is 13 residues. The CDR3 nucleotides are TGTGCCAGCAGCTTGGAAGCTAGAGGCGAGCAGTACTTC. This translates into CASSLEARGEQYF.

The rearrangement joins TRBV4-1 to TRBJ2-7; D unclear. The CDR3 sequence is 15 residues long. Germline assignment: CDR1 MGHRA and CDR2 YSYEKL. Between the trimmed V and J ends, which lost 0 bases and 1 base, there was a span of 10 bases. The CDR3 DNA sequence: TGCGCCAGCAGCCAAGAGCACAGCAATTCCTACGAGCAGTACTTC. Translated: CASSQEHSNSYEQYF.

The rearrangement uses TRBV29-1 and TRBJ2-2; TRBD2 aligns across 11 bases. The CDR3 totals 16 residues. CDR1 is SQVTM, CDR2 ANQGSEA, per germline. J gave up 5 bases and V 2 bases, and 7 bases lay outside the gene matches. The CDR3 spells CSVEYSGLADTGELFF. The CDR3 DNA follows: TGCAGCGTTGAATATTCGGGACTAGCGGATACCGGGGAGCTGTTTTTT.

Comments on this clone: An end of the junction does not agree with germline; a read error may underlie this. This chain joins TRBV10-2 and TRBJ1-2; 7 bases match TRBD1. Germline V gene sequence: CDR1 WSHSY, CDR2 SAAADI. The CDR3 is made up of 12 amino acids. In DNA, the CDR3 is TGCGCCAGCAGGGGACAGTCGGAGGGGTTTTTCTTC. This translates into CASRGQSEGFFF.

V is TRBV7-9 and J is TRBJ2-7, with no clear D. Germline V gene sequence: CDR1 SEHNR, CDR2 FQNEAQ (reference sequence). V was trimmed by 4 bases and J by 3 bases, leaving 4 bases between them. The CDR3 runs 11 residues. The CDR3 DNA sequence: TGTGCCAGCAGCTCGAACTACGAGCAGTACTTC. Amino acids: CASSSNYEQYF. Using reference TRBV7-9 and TRBJ2-7 for the parts outside the CDR3, the full variable domain is DTGVSQNPRHKITKRGQNVTFRCDPISEHNRLYWYRQTLGQGPEFLTYFQNEAQLEKSRLLSDRFSAERPKGSFSTLEIQRTEQGDSAMYLCASSSNYEQYFGPGTRLTVT.

This chain joins TRBV9 and TRBJ2-1; D is unresolved. From germline, CDR1 is SGDLS and CDR2 YYNGEE. V was clipped by 0 bases and J by 4 bases, with 8 bases between them. This CDR3 has 14 residues. DNA for the CDR3: TGTGCCAGCAGCGTAGCTCAGAGATACAATGAGCAGTTCTTC. Encoded protein: CASSVAQRYNEQFF.

This clone appeared a few times. This chain connects TRBV27 to TRBJ2-7, with 7 nucleotides matching TRBD2. V lost 10 bases and J lost 0; bases outside the gene matches: 3. The germline V gene has CDR1 MNHEY and CDR2 SMNVEV (reference sequence). This CDR3 has 12 residues. The CDR3 DNA reads TGTGCCACCACTAGCGCCTCCTACGAGCAGTACTTC. The encoded protein is CATTSASYEQYF.

The chain uses TRBV12-5 and TRBJ2-3, with D possibly TRBD2 on 6 matching bases. V gave up 2 bases and J gave up 13 bases, with 28 bases separating them. Germline CDR1 is LGHNT and CDR2 is FRNRAP. This CDR3 spans 17 amino acids. The CDR3 DNA reads TGTGCTAGTGGTTTGCCTGAGGGGAGGAACTACCATATACGGGAGTATTTT. Its protein is CASGLPEGRNYHIREYF. Supplemented by reference TRBV12-5 and TRBJ2-3, the full variable domain reads DARVTQTPRHKVTEMGQEVTMRCQPILGHNTVFWYRQTMMQGLELLAYFRNRAPLDDSGMPKDRFSAEMPDATLATLKIQPSEPRDSAVYFCASGLPEGRNYHIREYFGPGTRLTVL.